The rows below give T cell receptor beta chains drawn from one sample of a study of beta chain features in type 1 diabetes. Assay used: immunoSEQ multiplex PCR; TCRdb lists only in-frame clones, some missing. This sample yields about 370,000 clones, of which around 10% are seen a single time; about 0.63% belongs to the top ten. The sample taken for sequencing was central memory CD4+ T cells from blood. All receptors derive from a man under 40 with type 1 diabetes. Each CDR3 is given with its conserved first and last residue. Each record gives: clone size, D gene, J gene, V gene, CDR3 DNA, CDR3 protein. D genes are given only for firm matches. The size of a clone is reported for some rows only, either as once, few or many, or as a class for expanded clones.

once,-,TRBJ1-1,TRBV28,TGTGCCAGCAGTTCCCTGGGCAGGGGTTTAGGAGATGGGGCTTTCTTT,CASSSLGRGLGDGAFF
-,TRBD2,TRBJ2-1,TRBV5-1,TGCGCCAGCAGGGTAGCGGGGAGTGATGAGCAGTTCTTC,CASRVAGSDEQFF
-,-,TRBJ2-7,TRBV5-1,TGCGCCAGCAGCACAAGTAGCGGAGCCTACGAGCAGTACTTC,CASSTSSGAYEQYF
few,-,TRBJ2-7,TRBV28,TGTGCCAGCAGTTCATCCCTCGGCGAGCAGTACTTC,CASSSSLGEQYF
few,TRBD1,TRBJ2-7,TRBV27,TGTGCCAGAGTCACAGGGGGACCACTTTACGAGCAGTACTTC,CARVTGGPLYEQYF
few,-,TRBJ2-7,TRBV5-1,TGCGCCAGCAGCTTGGTCGGGAACTACGAGCAGTACTTC,CASSLVGNYEQYF
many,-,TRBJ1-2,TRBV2,TGTGCCAGCAGTGTCGTTGGAGGCTACACCTTC,CASSVVGGYTF
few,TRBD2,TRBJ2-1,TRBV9,TGTGCCAGCAGCCCGACTAGCGGGAGTGGTGAGCAGTTCTTC,CASSPTSGSGEQFF
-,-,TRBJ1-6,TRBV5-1,TGCGCCAGCAGCTTGGACGGGGATAATTCACCCCTCCACTTT,CASSLDGDNSPLHF
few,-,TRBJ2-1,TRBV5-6,TGTGCCAGCAGCTTGGGACTTGGGCGGCATTACAATGAGCAGTTCTTC,CASSLGLGRHYNEQFF
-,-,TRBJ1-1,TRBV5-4,TGTGCCAGCAGCAACACTGAACAGACTGAAGCTTTCTTT,CASSNTEQTEAFF
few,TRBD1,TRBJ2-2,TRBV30,TGTGCCTGGAGGGTTATAGGTGGGACAGCTACCGGGGAGCTGTTTTTT,CAWRVIGGTATGELFF
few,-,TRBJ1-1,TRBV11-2,TGTGCCAGCAGCTTAGAGAGGACGGCAAACACTGAAGCTTTCTTT,CASSLERTANTEAFF
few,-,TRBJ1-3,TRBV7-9,TGCGCCAGCAGCCTGGGGGGCTCTGGAAACACCATATATTTT,CASSLGGSGNTIYF
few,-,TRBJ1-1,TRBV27,TGTGCCAGCAGTGCCATCGTGAACACTGAAGCTTTCTTT,CASSAIVNTEAFF
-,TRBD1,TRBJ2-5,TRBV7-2,TGTGCCAGCAGCTCGACAGGGGCAGGAGAGACCCAGTACTTC,CASSSTGAGETQYF
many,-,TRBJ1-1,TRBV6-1,TGTGCCAGCAGCGGTCAGGCTAACACTGAAGCTTTCTTT,CASSGQANTEAFF
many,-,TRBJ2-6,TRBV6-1,TGTGCCAGTGACATCTCTGGGGCCAACGTCCTGACTTTC,CASDISGANVLTF
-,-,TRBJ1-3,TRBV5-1,TGCGCCAGCAGTGATACAGGGAACTCTGGAAACACCATATATTTT,CASSDTGNSGNTIYF
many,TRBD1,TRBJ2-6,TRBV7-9,TGTGCCAGCAGCCCTTGGGGGACAGGGGGTACTGGGGCCAACGTCCTGACTTTC,CASSPWGTGGTGANVLTF
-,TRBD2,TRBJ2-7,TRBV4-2,TGTGCCAGCAGCCAAGATCATCACGCTAGCGGGAGCTCCTACGAGCAGTACTTC,CASSQDHHASGSSYEQYF
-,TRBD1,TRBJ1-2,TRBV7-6,TGTGCCAGCAGCCTAGGACAGGGGAATGGCTACACCTTC,CASSLGQGNGYTF
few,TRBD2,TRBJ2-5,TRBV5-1,TGCGCCAGCAGCCGGACTAGCGGGAGTACCCAAGAGACCCAGTACTTC,CASSRTSGSTQETQYF
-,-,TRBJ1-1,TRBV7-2,TGTGCCAGCAGCTGGGACCCCACCCCGCGGGAAGCTTTCTTT,CASSWDPTPREAFF
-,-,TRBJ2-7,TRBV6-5,TGTGCCAGCAGGTACTCGGCGGCTACCTACGAGCAGTACTTC,CASRYSAATYEQYF
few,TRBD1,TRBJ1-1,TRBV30,TGTGCCTGGAGCTTGACAGGGGTGAACACTGAAGCTTTCTTT,CAWSLTGVNTEAFF
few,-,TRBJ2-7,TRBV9,TGTGCCAGCAGCGTAGGAGGGTTCTTGGACAGCCCCTCCTACGAGCAGTACTTC,CASSVGGFLDSPSYEQYF
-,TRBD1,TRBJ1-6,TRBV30,TGTGCCTGGAGAACGACAGGGGGCGCGATGAATTCACCCCTCCACTTT,CAWRTTGGAMNSPLHF
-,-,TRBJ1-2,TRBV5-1,TGCGCCAGCAGCTTACAGACGGGAGGTCCCTATGGCTACACCTTC,CASSLQTGGPYGYTF
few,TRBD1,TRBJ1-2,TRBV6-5,TGTGCCAGCAGTCAATTAGCAGGGGGTGGCTACACCTTC,CASSQLAGGGYTF
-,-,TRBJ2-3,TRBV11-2,TGTGCCAGCAGACGGGCCGATACGCAGTATTTT,CASRRADTQYF
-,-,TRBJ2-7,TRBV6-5,TGTGCCAGCAGTTACAAGCGGGCGGACGACGAGCAGTACTTC,CASSYKRADDEQYF
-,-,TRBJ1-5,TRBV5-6,TGTGCCAGCAGCTTGGTGGCAGTCCTCGAGCCCCAGCATTTT,CASSLVAVLEPQHF
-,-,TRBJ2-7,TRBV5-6,TGTGCCAGCAGTCACACCTACGAGCAGTACTTC,CASSHTYEQYF
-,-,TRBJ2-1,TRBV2,TGTGCCAGCATTGACGCAGACCCCAACAATGAGCAGTTCTTC,CASIDADPNNEQFF
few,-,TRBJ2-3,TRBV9,TGTGCCAGCAGCGTGAGCGGAACCACAGATACGCAGTATTTT,CASSVSGTTDTQYF
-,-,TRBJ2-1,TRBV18,TGTGCCAGCTCACCCGCGACTAGGGCTGAGCAGTTCTTC,CASSPATRAEQFF
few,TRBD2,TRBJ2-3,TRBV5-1,TGCGCCAGCAGCCCCTCTCGGGGCGGGAGGCTCTCTGGCACAGATACGCAGTATTTT,CASSPSRGGRLSGTDTQYF
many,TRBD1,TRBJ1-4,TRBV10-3,TGTGCCATCAGTGGTCGACAGGGTGCTAATGAAAAACTGTTTTTT,CAISGRQGANEKLFF
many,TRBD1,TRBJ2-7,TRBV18,TGTGCCAGCTCACCACCGACAGGGGCGGGCGAGCAGTACTTC,CASSPPTGAGEQYF
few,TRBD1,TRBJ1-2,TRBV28,TGTGCCAGCAGTTCGGGACAGGGGGACGGCTACACCTTC,CASSSGQGDGYTF
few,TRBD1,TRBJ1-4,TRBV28,TGTGCCAGCAGCCCAGGGGGGAGGGATGAAAAACTGTTTTTT,CASSPGGRDEKLFF
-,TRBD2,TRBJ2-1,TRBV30,TGTGCCTGGAACCCGGGACTAGCGGGGGTAAATGAGCAGTTCTTC,CAWNPGLAGVNEQFF
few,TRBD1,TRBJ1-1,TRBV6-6,TGTGCCAGCAGTTACCCGCGACAGGGGGGTTTCACTGAAGCTTTCTTT,CASSYPRQGGFTEAFF
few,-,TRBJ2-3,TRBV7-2,TGTGCCAGCAGCTTTATATTGGTGGCAGGGTATAATACGCAGTATTTT,CASSFILVAGYNTQYF
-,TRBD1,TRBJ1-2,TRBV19,TGTGCCAGTAGCCGGAGGGGACAGGAACACTATGGCTACACCTTC,CASSRRGQEHYGYTF
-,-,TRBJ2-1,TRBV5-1,TGCGCCAGCAGCCTCCAGGGCCAGAGCTCCTACAATGAGCAGTTCTTC,CASSLQGQSSYNEQFF
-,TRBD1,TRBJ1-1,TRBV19,TGTGCCAGTAGTATCGATGGGACAGCCAACACTGAAGCTTTCTTT,CASSIDGTANTEAFF
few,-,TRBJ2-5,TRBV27,-,CASSSSGLAGYQDGKETQYF
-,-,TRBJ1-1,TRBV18,TGTGCCAGCTCACCACGGACTCTTCGAGGAACTGAAGCTTTCTTT,CASSPRTLRGTEAFF
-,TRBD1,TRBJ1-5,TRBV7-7,TGTGCCAGCAGCTCCGGCGGGGGGACAGGGCTCAATCAGCCCCAGCATTTT,CASSSGGGTGLNQPQHF
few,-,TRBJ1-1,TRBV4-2,TGTGCCAGCAGCCAAGATCTAGGGGACACTGAAGCTTTCTTT,CASSQDLGDTEAFF
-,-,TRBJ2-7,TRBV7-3,TGTGCCAGCAGCCGGGGGCGGACAGATTCCTACGAGCAGTACTTC,CASSRGRTDSYEQYF
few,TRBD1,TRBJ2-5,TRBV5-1,TGCGCCAGCAGCGTCCAGACAGGGGGCGCGGAGACCCAGTACTTC,CASSVQTGGAETQYF
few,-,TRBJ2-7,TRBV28,TGTGCCAGCAACTCGGGGACCCTAGGGAAGCAGTACTTC,CASNSGTLGKQYF
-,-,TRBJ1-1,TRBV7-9,TGTGCCAGCAGCTTAGGAAATTATCCCCCTCGGGAAGCTTTCTTT,CASSLGNYPPREAFF
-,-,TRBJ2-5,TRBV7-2,TGTGCCAGCAGGTTTGGGGAGACCCAGTACTTC,CASRFGETQYF
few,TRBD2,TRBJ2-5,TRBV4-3,TGCGCCAGCAGCCCCAGGGAGGGGACCCAGTACTTC,CASSPREGTQYF
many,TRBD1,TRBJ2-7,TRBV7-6,TGTGCCAGCAGCCCCGACCGGAGCAGGGGGCCGGCCTACGAGCAGTACTTC,CASSPDRSRGPAYEQYF